This T cell receptor (beta chain) was retrieved from a study of T cell repertoires in cytomegalovirus infection. The CDR3 contains 13 residues. Trimming shortened V by 3 bases and J by 2 bases, and 8 bases separated the two germline ends. MiXCR, applied by TCRdb to the reads, yields one record per CDR3 protein. The table includes hundreds of thousands of distinct CDR3 sequences, almost 30% detected once. A single count supports this clonotype. No antigen is known for it. The gene calls are TRBV12-3 or TRBV12-4 and TRBJ2-7; D may match TRBD1 or TRBD2 (5 bases each). The TCR originated in a human donor in good health (CMV status not recorded). Some clones in this sample may be carry-over from other donors' samples. Sequenced here: cultured PBMCs, sampled from culture after CMV antigen stimulation. CDR3 bases: TGTGCCAGCAGTTTTGGGACCCCCTACGAGCAGTACTTC. It is translated as CASSFGTPYEQYF.